The 6 T cell receptor beta chains in this list originate from one sample, sequenced in a study of shared clonotypes between healthy human individuals. The method was immunoSEQ multiplex PCR; TCRdb's version includes in-frame clones alone and lacks a portion of them. The repertoire includes some 1,400,000 clones, around 97% of them detected once, and about 1.2% sits in the top ten. What was sequenced was naive CD4+ T cells sorted from blood. Regarding subset: CD45RA+ positively selected. These receptors were obtained from a man aged 25-40 years in good health.

The chain carries TRBV7-9 and TRBJ2-5; D unresolved. Germline V gives CDR1 SEHNR, CDR2 FQNEAQ (reference sequence). Trimming took 2 bases from V and 1 from J, leaving 8 bases between them. The CDR3 contains 14 residues. The CDR3 reads CASSLRTSQETQYF. CDR3 nucleotides: TGTGCCAGCAGCTTACGCACATCCCAAGAGACCCAGTACTTC.

This clone was detected a few times. The chain couples TRBV27 to TRBJ1-5, with no clear D. V shed 6 bases and J shed 0 bases, with 6 bases lying between them. Germline V gene data show CDR1 as MNHEY and CDR2 as SMNVEV (reference sequence). This CDR3 has 13 residues. CDR3 residues: CASSGSSNQPQHF. The CDR3, as DNA: TGTGCCAGCAGCGGGAGTAGCAATCAGCCCCAGCATTTT.

This chain uses TRBV5-1 with TRBJ2-1; D assignment may be TRBD1 or TRBD2 (5 bases each). Germline V gene sequence: CDR1 SGHRS, CDR2 YFSETQ. Trimming removed 4 bases from V and 5 bases from J, with 22 bases in between. This CDR3 contains 17 residues. DNA of the CDR3: TGCGCCAGCAGCCACCACGGGACGCCATCGACAAACAATGAGCAGTTCTTC. This translates into CASSHHGTPSTNNEQFF.

Comments on this clone: The same CDR3 arises from other DNA sequences in this sample as well. J is TRBJ2-7 and V is TRBV28; maybe TRBD1 (6 bases). CDR1 MDHEN and CDR2 SYDVKM come from the germline V gene. The ends were cut back, 6 bases at V and 2 bases at J, with 11 bases in the middle. This CDR3 region has 13 residues. CDR3 DNA sequence: TGTGCCAGCAGCCCTCCAGGGGCCTACGAGCAGTACTTC. Protein sequence: CASSPPGAYEQYF. Supplemented by reference TRBV28 and TRBJ2-7, the full variable domain reads DVKVTQSSRYLVKRTGEKVFLECVQDMDHENMFWYRQDPGLGLRLIYFSYDVKMKEKGDIPEGYSVSREKKERFSLILESASTNQTSMYLCASSPPGAYEQYFGPGTRLTVT.

The gene calls are TRBV7-2 and TRBJ2-5, with D unresolved. The DNA end is a closer match to TRBJ2-7, so the J assignment may be wrong. Germline assignment: CDR1 SGHTA and CDR2 FQGNSA. The length of the CDR3 is 11 residues. Here the CDR3 DNA reads TGTGCCAGCAGCAGGGCATACGAGCAGTACTTC. This codes for CASSRAYEQYF.

V is TRBV11-3 and J is TRBJ2-1, with TRBD2 as a possible D gene (5 bases). The germline V gene encodes CDR1 SGHNT and CDR2 YENEEA. The V end was cut by 0 bases, the J end by 15 bases, with 15 bases between. The CDR3 is 13 residues long. The CDR3 DNA follows: TGTGCCAGCAGCTTAGATCTGGTGGGAGTTCGGTTCTTC. Its translation: CASSLDLVGVRFF.